The clone carrying this T cell receptor (beta chain) appeared once. Antigen specificity is unknown. The data derive from a study of blood T cells in healthy people across ages. Trimming pared 3 bases from V and 7 bases from J, leaving 15 bases between. CDR3 length: 14 residues. Sample-barcoded 5' priming and a J-beta primer mix drove a second PCR of roughly 6 to 12 cycles. TCRdb ran MiXCR on the 5' RACE reads and lists one entry per CDR3 protein. The sample lists 700,000 to 850,000 distinct CDR3 sequences, about 55% occurring once. The study's findings and limits: Diversity of TCR beta correlated strongly with naive T cell percentage. Per-million-T-cell TCR beta diversity fell roughly linearly with age. More naive CD4+ cells and higher diversity were found in long-lived than in aged donors.

The clonotype originates from a man of 80 years or more in good health. Sequencing used blood. The genes are TRBV12-3 or TRBV12-4 and TRBJ1-2; D is perhaps TRBD1 (5 bases). CDR3 sequence: CASSFATVGSGYTF. CDR3 bases: TGTGCCAGCAGTTTCGCGACAGTCGGTAGTGGCTACACCTTC.